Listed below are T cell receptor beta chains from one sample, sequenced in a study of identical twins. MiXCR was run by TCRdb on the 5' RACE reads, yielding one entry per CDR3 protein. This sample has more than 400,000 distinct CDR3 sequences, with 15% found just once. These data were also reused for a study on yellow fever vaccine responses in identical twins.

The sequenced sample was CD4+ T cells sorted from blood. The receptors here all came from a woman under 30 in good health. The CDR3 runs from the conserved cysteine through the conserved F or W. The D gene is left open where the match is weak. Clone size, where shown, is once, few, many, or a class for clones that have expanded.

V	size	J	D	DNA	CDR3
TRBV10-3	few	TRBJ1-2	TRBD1	TGTGCCATCAGTGAGGGGACAGGGGATAACTATGGCTACACCTTC	CAISEGTGDNYGYTF
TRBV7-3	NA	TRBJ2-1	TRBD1	TGTGCCAGCAGGAGGACAGGGGGGTTGAATGAGCAGTTCTTC	CASRRTGGLNEQFF
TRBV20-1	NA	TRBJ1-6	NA	TGCAGTGCTAGCCCCACGGGGGTCTCCTATAATTCACCCCTCCACTTT	CSASPTGVSYNSPLHF
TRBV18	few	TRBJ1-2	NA	TGTGCCAGCTCACCAGCGTTCGACAGCGTGGTTCTACCGAACTATGGCTACACCTTC	CASSPAFDSVVLPNYGYTF
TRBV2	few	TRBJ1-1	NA	TGTGCCAGCAGTGACGAAGAGGTCACTGAAGCTTTCTTT	CASSDEEVTEAFF
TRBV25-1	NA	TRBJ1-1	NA	TGTGCCAGCAGCCCCGGGACATCGATAATTGGAGCTTTCTTT	CASSPGTSIIGAFF
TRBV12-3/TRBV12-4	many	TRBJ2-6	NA	TGTGCCAGCAGTTTATTGGTTGGGGACCCTGGGGCCAACGTCCTGACTTTC	CASSLLVGDPGANVLTF
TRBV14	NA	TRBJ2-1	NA	TGTGCCAGCAGCCAAGCTCTTCATGAGCAGTTCTTC	CASSQALHEQFF
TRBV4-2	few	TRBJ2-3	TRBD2	TGTGCCAGCAGCCAGGGTGGTAGCGGGGCTTTCACAGATACGCAGTATTTT	CASSQGGSGAFTDTQYF
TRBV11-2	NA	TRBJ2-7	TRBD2	TGTGCCAGCAGCCAAAGACGACTAGCGGGAGGGGGTTACGAGCAGTACTTC	CASSQRRLAGGGYEQYF
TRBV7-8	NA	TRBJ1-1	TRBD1	TGTGCCAGCAGCGGGACAGGGGGATCTGAAGCTTTCTTT	CASSGTGGSEAFF
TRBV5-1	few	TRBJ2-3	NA	TGCGCCAGCAGTCTGGAGCTATTCACAGATACGCAGTATTTT	CASSLELFTDTQYF
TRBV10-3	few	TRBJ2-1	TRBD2	TGTGCCATCAGTGAGACTAGCGGAGACAATGAGCAGTTCTTC	CAISETSGDNEQFF
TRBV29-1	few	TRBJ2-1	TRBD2	TGCAGCGTTGAAAGGGTAGCGGGAGGAGGGAATGAGCAGTTCTTC	CSVERVAGGGNEQFF
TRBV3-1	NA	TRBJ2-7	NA	TGTGCCAGCAGCCAAGATCGGAGGCTATCCTACGAGCAGTACTTC	CASSQDRRLSYEQYF
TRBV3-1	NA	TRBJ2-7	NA	TGTGCCAGCAGCCAAGGCAACCGGGACACCCCCTACGAGCAGTACTTC	CASSQGNRDTPYEQYF
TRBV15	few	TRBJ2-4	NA	TGTGCCACCAGCAGGGTGGGTCCTACAGGGAGCATTCAGTACTTC	CATSRVGPTGSIQYF
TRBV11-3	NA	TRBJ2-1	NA	TGTGCCAGCAGCTTAGTTACATTATCAATTAATGAGCAGTTCTTC	CASSLVTLSINEQFF
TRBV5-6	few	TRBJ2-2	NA	TGTGCCAGCAGCTTGTCAGGCATATGGGAGCTGTTTTTT	CASSLSGIWELFF
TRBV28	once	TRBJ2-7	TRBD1	TGTGCCAGCAGTTTATTCACAGGGGGCGTACGGCCGAGGGAGCAGTACTTC	CASSLFTGGVRPREQYF
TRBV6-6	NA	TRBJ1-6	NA	TGTGCCAGCAGTTACCTACAAGATTCACCCCTCCACTTT	CASSYLQDSPLHF
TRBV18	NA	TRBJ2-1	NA	TGTGCCAGCTCACCACGGGACATTAACAATGAGCAGTTCTTC	CASSPRDINNEQFF
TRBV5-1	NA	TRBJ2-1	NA	TGCGCCAGCAGTTCCGACAGCCGCCAAAGTGAGCAGTTCTTC	CASSSDSRQSEQFF
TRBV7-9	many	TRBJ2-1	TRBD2	TGTGCCAGCAGTCTTAGCGGGGGATACAATGAGCAGTTCTTC	CASSLSGGYNEQFF
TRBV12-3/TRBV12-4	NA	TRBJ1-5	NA	TGTGCCAGCAGTTTCCGACAGCCTAGCAATCAGCCCCAGCATTTT	CASSFRQPSNQPQHF
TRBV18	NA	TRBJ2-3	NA	TGTGCCAGCTCACCACCGGCTGGCGGGACTAGCACAGATACGCAGTATTTT	CASSPPAGGTSTDTQYF
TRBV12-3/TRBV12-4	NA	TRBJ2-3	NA	TGTGCCAGCAGTTTAAATCTTGTACCAATCACAGATACGCAGTATTTT	CASSLNLVPITDTQYF
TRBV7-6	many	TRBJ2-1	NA	TGTGCCAGCAGCTTAGTTTCACAGCTCGGCAATGAGCAGTTCTTC	CASSLVSQLGNEQFF
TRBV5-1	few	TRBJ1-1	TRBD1	TGCGCCAGCAGCTTGTCTTACAGGGGTTCAGAAGCTTTCTTT	CASSLSYRGSEAFF
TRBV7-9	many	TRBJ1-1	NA	TGTGCCAGCAGCTTAGTCGGGCAGCCGAACACTGAAGCTTTCTTT	CASSLVGQPNTEAFF
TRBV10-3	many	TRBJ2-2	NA	TGTGCCATCAGTTCTAGTCCGCTTAACACCGGGGAGCTGTTTTTT	CAISSSPLNTGELFF